The rows below give T cell receptor beta chains drawn from one sample of a study of T cells after somatic rescue of genetic block. The method was immunoSEQ multiplex PCR; TCRdb's version includes in-frame clones alone and lacks a portion of them. The sample holds tens of thousands of clones, 90% to 97% seen once. The specimen was peripheral blood mononuclear cells (PBMCs). The receptors here all came from a child in the first two years of life. The CDR3 runs from the conserved cysteine through the conserved F or W. The order of the fields is V gene, J gene, clone size, D gene, CDR3 DNA, CDR3 protein. D genes are given only for firm matches. Clone size is shown for a subset of rows, as once, few, many or a class of expanded clone.

>TRBV13|TRBJ1-5|NA|NA
TGTGCCAGCAGCTTAGGCGATCAGCCCCAGCATTTT
CASSLGDQPQHF
>TRBV25-1|TRBJ2-2|NA|TRBD1
TGTGCCAGCAGACGGACAGGCGGGACCGGGGAGCTGTTTTTT
CASRRTGGTGELFF
>TRBV30|TRBJ1-2|NA|NA
TGTGCCTGGGACAACTATGGCTACACCTTC
CAWDNYGYTF
>TRBV5-1|TRBJ2-7|NA|NA
TGCGCCAGCAGCTTGGACGGGGGCTACGAGCAGTACTTC
CASSLDGGYEQYF
>TRBV30|TRBJ1-2|NA|NA
TGTGCCTGGAGTGTACTTGAAGGACGTTCTAACTATGGCTACACCTTC
CAWSVLEGRSNYGYTF
>TRBV30|TRBJ1-2|NA|TRBD1
TGTGCCTGGGCCCAGGGGGCCAACTATGGCTACACCTTC
CAWAQGANYGYTF
>TRBV11-3|TRBJ2-7|NA|TRBD1
TGTGCCAGCAGCTTGGGGGACAGCTCCTACGAGCAGTACTTC
CASSLGDSSYEQYF
>TRBV7-2|TRBJ2-7|NA|TRBD2
TGTGCCAGCAGCTTATTTCTAGCGGTCTCCTACGAGCAGTACTTC
CASSLFLAVSYEQYF
>TRBV27|TRBJ1-1|NA|NA
TGTGCCAGCAGTTTATCGGGACGGGGCACTGAAGCTTTCTTT
CASSLSGRGTEAFF
>TRBV19|TRBJ2-1|NA|NA
TGTGCCAGTAGTTTTCAAACAGGGCGGGATGAGCAGTTCTTC
CASSFQTGRDEQFF
>TRBV7-2|TRBJ1-1|NA|NA
TGTGCCAGCAGCCCCCATTCGGGTAGGATGAACACTGAAGCTTTCTTT
CASSPHSGRMNTEAFF
>TRBV7-9|TRBJ1-3|NA|TRBD1
TGTGCCAGCAGCCCCGGGAGGGGGCCTGGAAACACCATATATTTT
CASSPGRGPGNTIYF
>TRBV6-1|TRBJ2-4|NA|NA
TGTGCCAGCACCGACCGGGATCGGCAAAACATTCAGTACTTC
CASTDRDRQNIQYF
>TRBV28|TRBJ2-5|NA|TRBD1
TGTGCCAGCAGTTTAAGGGGGCCGCTCCTGGGAGAGACCCAGTACTTC
CASSLRGPLLGETQYF
>TRBV5-1|TRBJ2-3|NA|NA
TGCGCCAGCAGCTTGATGAGAGCGGAGGGGGGAGATACGCAGTATTTT
CASSLMRAEGGDTQYF
>TRBV10-1|TRBJ1-5|NA|NA
TGCGCCAGCAGTGAGGGGGGCCCTGAATCAGAGCAGCCCCAGCATTTT
CASSEGGPESEQPQHF
>TRBV25-1|TRBJ2-2|NA|NA
TGTGCCAGCAGTGTTGCCGGGGAGCTGTTTTTT
CASSVAGELFF
>TRBV4-1|TRBJ2-5|once|TRBD1
TGCGCCAGCAGCCATAGGGGGCTCGTCCAAGAGACCCAGTACTTC
CASSHRGLVQETQYF
>TRBV10-3|TRBJ1-5|NA|NA
TGTGCCATCAGCCCGGGAGGGTACGATCAGCCCCAGCATTTT
CAISPGGYDQPQHF
>TRBV2|TRBJ2-7|NA|TRBD1
TGTGCCACCCGCCTTGGACAGGGGATCCGCGAGCAGTACTTC
CATRLGQGIREQYF
>TRBV7-6|TRBJ2-7|NA|TRBD1
TGTGCCAGCAGCCCAGGGGGTGAGCAGTACTTC
CASSPGGEQYF
>TRBV4-2|TRBJ2-1|NA|TRBD2
TGTGCCAGCAGCGAACTAGCGGGAGGGCGCGATGAGCAGTTCTTC
CASSELAGGRDEQFF
>TRBV4-1|TRBJ2-5|NA|NA
TGCGCCAGCAGCCAAGAGTTAGCCGAGACCCAGTACTTC
CASSQELAETQYF
>TRBV19|TRBJ2-7|NA|NA
TGTGCCAGTAGTATAACGGGGTTAAGGAAGGACGAGCAGTACTTC
CASSITGLRKDEQYF
>TRBV29-1|TRBJ1-1|NA|NA
TGCAGCGTTGAAGAGCAGAACACTGAAGCTTTCTTT
CSVEEQNTEAFF
>TRBV18|TRBJ2-6|NA|TRBD1
TGTGCCAGCTCACCACCGAGACAGGGGGCGTACGGGGCCAACGTCCTGACTTTC
CASSPPRQGAYGANVLTF
>TRBV2|TRBJ1-5|once|NA
TGTGCCAGCAGTGAATACAGGGTCAATCAGCCCCAGCATTTT
CASSEYRVNQPQHF
>TRBV7-2|TRBJ2-3|NA|NA
TGTGCCAGCAGCTTATGGGGAGCTTCGGATACGCAGTATTTT
CASSLWGASDTQYF
>TRBV10-3|TRBJ2-5|NA|TRBD2
TGTGCCATCAGCGAGGGACTAGCGGGAGGAGAAGAGACCCAGTACTTC
CAISEGLAGGEETQYF
>TRBV6-1|TRBJ1-1|once|NA
TGTGCCAGCAGTGAAGGATTAAGGAACACTGAAGCTTTCTTT
CASSEGLRNTEAFF
>TRBV11-2|TRBJ2-7|NA|TRBD1
TGTGCCAGCAGCCTCGACAGGGTAAGGGAGCAGTACTTC
CASSLDRVREQYF
>TRBV6-5|TRBJ1-2|NA|NA
TGTGCCTCCGGGACTGCCGTTTATGGCTACACCTTC
CASGTAVYGYTF
>TRBV4-1|TRBJ2-6|NA|NA
TGCGCCAGCAGCCAAGATAGGGCCCGGGGGGCCAACGTCCTGACTTTC
CASSQDRARGANVLTF
>TRBV5-1|TRBJ2-5|NA|TRBD1
TGCGCCAGCAGCTTAACAGGGGGCTCGGAGACCCAGTACTTC
CASSLTGGSETQYF
>TRBV11-2|TRBJ2-7|NA|NA
TGTGCCAGCAGCTTAGACTTCCACGAGCAGTACTTC
CASSLDFHEQYF
>TRBV15|TRBJ2-2|NA|NA
TGTGCCACCACCTTGCAGGGGGAGCTGTTTTTT
CATTLQGELFF
>TRBV7-2|TRBJ2-1|NA|NA
TGTGCCAGCAGCTTGAGACTAGGGGTGTTCTTC
CASSLRLGVFF
>TRBV25-1|TRBJ1-4|NA|NA
TGTGCCAGCAGTGAATGGAAAAGCGGGGCTAATGAAAAACTGTTTTTT
CASSEWKSGANEKLFF
>TRBV10-3|TRBJ2-2|NA|NA
TGTGCCATCAGTGGGACAAACACCGGGGAGCTGTTTTTT
CAISGTNTGELFF
>TRBV28|TRBJ1-3|NA|TRBD1
TGTGCCAGCAGTTGGGTACAGGGGGCAGGAAACACCATATATTTT
CASSWVQGAGNTIYF
>TRBV5-6|TRBJ2-3|NA|NA
TGTGCCAGCAGCTTCTCAGGCACAGATACGCAGTATTTT
CASSFSGTDTQYF
>TRBV19|TRBJ2-3|once|NA
TGTGCCAGTAGTTTTACGACAGATACGCAGTATTTT
CASSFTTDTQYF
>TRBV4-1|TRBJ2-7|NA|NA
TGCGCCAGCAGCCAAGATCAGGCCTACGAGCAGTACTTC
CASSQDQAYEQYF
>TRBV19|TRBJ2-7|few|TRBD1
TGTGCCAGTAGTATAACCGGACAGGCGAGCTCCTACGAGCAGTACTTC
CASSITGQASSYEQYF
>TRBV6-6|TRBJ2-4|NA|TRBD2
TGTGCCAGCAGTGGGACTAGCGGTGAAGCCAAAAACATTCAGTACTTC
CASSGTSGEAKNIQYF
>TRBV6-6|TRBJ2-7|once|NA
TGTGCCAGCAGTTACACAGGTTACTACGAGCAGTACTTC
CASSYTGYYEQYF
>TRBV19|TRBJ1-5|NA|NA
TGTGCCAGTAGAAGGGGGGGGCGGGGCAATCAGCCCCAGCATTTT
CASRRGGRGNQPQHF
>TRBV20-1|TRBJ2-7|NA|NA
TGCAGTGCTACCTACGAGCAGTACTTC
CSATYEQYF
>TRBV6-6|TRBJ2-1|NA|NA
TGTGCCAGCAGTTACTCACCATACAATGAGCAGTTCTTC
CASSYSPYNEQFF
>TRBV6-5|TRBJ2-2|NA|NA
TGTGCCAGCAGTTACCGGGGCAGCGGGGAGCTGTTTTTT
CASSYRGSGELFF
>TRBV4-1|TRBJ1-2|NA|TRBD1
TGCGCCAGCAGCCAAGATCCTCAGATCCTGGACAGGAACTCGGATGGCTACACCTTC
CASSQDPQILDRNSDGYTF
>TRBV28|TRBJ2-7|NA|TRBD1
TGTGCCAGCAGTTTGAGGACAGGGAACTACGAGCAGTACTTC
CASSLRTGNYEQYF
>TRBV4-2|TRBJ2-7|NA|NA
TGTGCCAGCAGCCAAGAAGAAGTGTTCTCCTACGAGCAGTACTTC
CASSQEEVFSYEQYF
>TRBV27|TRBJ1-2|NA|NA
TGTGCCAGCAGTTTACGACGTTCGACGTATGGCTACACCTTC
CASSLRRSTYGYTF
>TRBV2|TRBJ2-7|NA|TRBD1
TGTGCCAGCACCCGGGACAGGGGGCGGGAGCAGTACTTC
CASTRDRGREQYF